The clone carrying this T cell receptor beta chain has just a few counts. Its antigen is as yet unknown. The record originates from a study of T cells after yellow fever vaccination. Overall study findings and caveats: Only a small proportion of the clonotypes turned up in both the CD4 and the CD8 compartments, likely arising from convergent recombination. Most clones from primary vaccination were detected again post-booster (roughly 96% CD4, 88% CD8).

TCR cDNA was made by 5'RACE template switching, adding a universal primer site and UMIs. TCRdb re-analysed the 5' RACE reads in MiXCR, keeping a single row per CDR3 protein. The table has about 320,000 distinct CDR3 sequences, approximately 12% seen once. This specimen was CD4+ T cells sorted from PBMCs, taken 15 days after the yellow fever booster vaccination. The TCR was taken from a man in his late teens or twenties who received the YFV17D yellow fever vaccine.

The CDR3 DNA follows: TGTGCCAGCAGCGTAGGGCCCGCGGGGGGGACGGATACGCAGTATTTT. Its protein product is CASSVGPAGGTDTQYF. The chain recombines TRBV9 with TRBJ2-3; 9 bases line up with TRBD2. Germline CDR1 reads SGDLS; CDR2 reads YYNGEE. The length of the CDR3 is 16 residues. Unmatched junction bases numbered 8, after V lost 0 bases and J lost 6 bases.